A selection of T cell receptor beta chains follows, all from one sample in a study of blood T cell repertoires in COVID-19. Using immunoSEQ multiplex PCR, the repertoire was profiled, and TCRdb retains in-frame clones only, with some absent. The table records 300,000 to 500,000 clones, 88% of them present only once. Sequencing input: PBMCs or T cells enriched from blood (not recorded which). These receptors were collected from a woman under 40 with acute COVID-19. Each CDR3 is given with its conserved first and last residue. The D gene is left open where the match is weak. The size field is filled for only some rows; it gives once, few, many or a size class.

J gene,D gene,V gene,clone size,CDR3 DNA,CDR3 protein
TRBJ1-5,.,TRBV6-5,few,TGTGCCAGCAGCTACCGACAGGCCAATCAGCCCCAGCATTTT,CASSYRQANQPQHF
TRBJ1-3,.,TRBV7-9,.,TGTGCCAGCAGCGGCGGACATTTGGTCTCTGGAAACACCATATATTTT,CASSGGHLVSGNTIYF
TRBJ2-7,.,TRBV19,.,TGTGCCAGTAGTCTTCAGGGGTTTGTCGACGAGCAGTACTTC,CASSLQGFVDEQYF
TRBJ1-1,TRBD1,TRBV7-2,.,TGTGCCAGCAGCCCAGGGACAGGGGCTGAAGCTTTCTTT,CASSPGTGAEAFF
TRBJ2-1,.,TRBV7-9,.,TGTGCCAGCGTGGGGGGATACAATGAGCAGTTCTTC,CASVGGYNEQFF
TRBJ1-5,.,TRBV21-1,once,TGTGCCAGCAGCGGCTCACAGCATAATCAGCCCCAGCATTTT,CASSGSQHNQPQHF
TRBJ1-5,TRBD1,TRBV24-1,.,TGTGCCACCAGTGATTTGGCGACAGGGCTTAATCAGCCCCAGCATTTT,CATSDLATGLNQPQHF
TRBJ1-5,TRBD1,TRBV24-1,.,TGTGCCACCAGTGATTTCCGCCAGGGGGCTAATCAGCCCCAGCATTTT,CATSDFRQGANQPQHF
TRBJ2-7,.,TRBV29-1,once,TGCAGCGTTGAAGATCGGTCCTCGCAGCAGTACTTC,CSVEDRSSQQYF
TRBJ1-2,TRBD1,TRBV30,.,TGTGCCTGGAGACTACAGGGGTACGGTGGCTACACCTTC,CAWRLQGYGGYTF
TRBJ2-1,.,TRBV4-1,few,TGCGCCAGCAGCCAAGATTGGCGGGCTTGGGACAATGAGCAGTTCTTC,CASSQDWRAWDNEQFF
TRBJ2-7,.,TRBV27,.,TGTGCCAGCAGTTTATCATGGCAGTGGAGCTCCTACGAGCAGTACTTC,CASSLSWQWSSYEQYF
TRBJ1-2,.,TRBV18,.,TGTGCCAGCTCACCTTCCCAGGGTGAGGGCTACACCTTC,CASSPSQGEGYTF
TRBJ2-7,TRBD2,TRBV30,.,TGTGCCTGGAAACCCGGGGCGGGGGGGCTCCACGAGCAGTACTTC,CAWKPGAGGLHEQYF
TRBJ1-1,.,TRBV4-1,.,TGCGCCAGCAGCCAACCGAGGTTGACTATGAACACTGAAGCTTTCTTT,CASSQPRLTMNTEAFF
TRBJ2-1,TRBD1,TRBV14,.,TGTGCCAGCAGTGAAGACTCCGGGACAGGGTTCTGGAATGAGCAGTTCTTC,CASSEDSGTGFWNEQFF
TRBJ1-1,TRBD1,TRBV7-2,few,TGTGCCAGCAGGGGGAGGGACAGGGTAAACACTGAAGCTTTCTTT,CASRGRDRVNTEAFF
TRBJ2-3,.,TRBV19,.,TGTGCCAGTAGTATAAATCGAGCGCCAGATACGCAGTATTTT,CASSINRAPDTQYF
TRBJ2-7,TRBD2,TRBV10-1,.,TGCGCCAGCAGTGAGGGGACTAGCGGGGGACAGCAGTACTTC,CASSEGTSGGQQYF
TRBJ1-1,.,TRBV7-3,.,TGTGCCAGCAGCTTAATACGAGGGACTGAAGCTTTCTTT,CASSLIRGTEAFF
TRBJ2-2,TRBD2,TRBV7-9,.,TGTGCCAGCAGCTCGGGGGGTCCGAACACCGGGGAGCTGTTTTTT,CASSSGGPNTGELFF
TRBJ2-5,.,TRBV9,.,TGTGCCAGCAGCGTATCCGGAGGGGACGGAGAGACCCAGTACTTC,CASSVSGGDGETQYF
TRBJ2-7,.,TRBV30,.,TGTGCCTGGAGTGTAGGAGGGGCGAGCTCCTACGAGCAGTACTTC,CAWSVGGASSYEQYF
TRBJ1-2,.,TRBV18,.,TGTGCCAGCTCACCCACGGAGAACTATGGCTACACCTTC,CASSPTENYGYTF
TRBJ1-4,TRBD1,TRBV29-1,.,TGCAGCGTCGCGGGTATAGGGACAGACGAAAAACTGTTTTTT,CSVAGIGTDEKLFF
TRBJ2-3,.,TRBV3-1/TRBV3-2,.,TGTGCCAGCAGCCTCAGGGGCTTGGTCGGCACAGATACGCAGTATTTT,CASSLRGLVGTDTQYF
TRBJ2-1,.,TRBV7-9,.,TGTGCCAGCAGCTTAGGGGGTAGGGGAAACGGGCAGTTCTTC,CASSLGGRGNGQFF
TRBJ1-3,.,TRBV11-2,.,TGTGCCAGCAGCTTAGATCGTCCACAGGCCTCTGGAAACACCATATATTTT,CASSLDRPQASGNTIYF
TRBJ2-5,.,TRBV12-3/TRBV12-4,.,TGTGCCAGCAGGGATACTAGTCCGGAGACCCAGTACTTC,CASRDTSPETQYF
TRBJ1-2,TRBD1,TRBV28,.,TGTGCCAGCAGTATAGATAGAGGGGGCTTAAATGGCTACACCTTC,CASSIDRGGLNGYTF
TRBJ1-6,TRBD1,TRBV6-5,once,TGTGCCAGCAGTCCGGGACAGGGGATTTATTCACCCCTCCACTTT,CASSPGQGIYSPLHF
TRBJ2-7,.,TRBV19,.,TGTGCCAGTAGTCCCGACAGTTCCTACAGCTACGAGCAGTACTTC,CASSPDSSYSYEQYF
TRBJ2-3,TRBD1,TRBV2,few,TGTGCCAGCAAGACAGGGGTTGGGGATACGCAGTATTTT,CASKTGVGDTQYF
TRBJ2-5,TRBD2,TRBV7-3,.,TGTGCCAGCAGCTTATATTCCGGGACTAGCGGGGGGGCTCGGGAGACCCAGTACTTC,CASSLYSGTSGGARETQYF
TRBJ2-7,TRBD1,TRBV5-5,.,TGTGCCAGCAGCACGGGACAGGGAGGGTACGAGCAGTACTTC,CASSTGQGGYEQYF
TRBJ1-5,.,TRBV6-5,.,TGTGCCAGCAGCGACAGTCCCCCGAGCAATCAGCCCCAGCATTTT,CASSDSPPSNQPQHF
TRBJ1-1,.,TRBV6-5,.,TGTGCCAGCAGGCCCACAGGGTCTCGGACTGAAGCTTTCTTT,CASRPTGSRTEAFF
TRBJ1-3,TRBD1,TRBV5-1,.,TGCGCCAGCAGCGTGACAGGGGGCTCTGGAAACACCATATATTTT,CASSVTGGSGNTIYF
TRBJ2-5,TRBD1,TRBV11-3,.,TGTGCCAGCAGCTTAGGACAGGGTGGGCAAGAGACCCAGTACTTC,CASSLGQGGQETQYF
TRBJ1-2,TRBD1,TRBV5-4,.,TGTGCCAGCAGCCTAGAGACAGGGGAGGGCTACACCTTC,CASSLETGEGYTF
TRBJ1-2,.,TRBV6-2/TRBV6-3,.,TGTGCCAGCAGCCAAGCAGGGGAGTATGGCTACACCTTC,CASSQAGEYGYTF
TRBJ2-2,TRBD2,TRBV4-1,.,TGCGCCAGCAGCCAGGACATCGGGACTAGGTCCGGGGAGCTGTTTTTT,CASSQDIGTRSGELFF
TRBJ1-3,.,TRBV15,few,TGTGCCACCAGCCCCCTAGTGGCAAGCTCTGGAAACACCATATATTTT,CATSPLVASSGNTIYF
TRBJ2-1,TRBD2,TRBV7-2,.,TGTGCCAGCAGCTTAAGCGGGGTTAGCTCCTACAATGAGCAGTTCTTC,CASSLSGVSSYNEQFF
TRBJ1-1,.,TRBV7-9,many,TGTGCCAGCAGCTTAGGGGCGGGGCTAGGGACTGAAGCTTTCTTT,CASSLGAGLGTEAFF
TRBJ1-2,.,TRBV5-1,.,TGCGCCAGCAGCTTGGTCGGACAGTATGGCTACACCTTC,CASSLVGQYGYTF
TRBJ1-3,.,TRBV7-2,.,TGTGCCAGCAGCCCCACCCCCGGGTTCTCTGGAAACACCATATATTTT,CASSPTPGFSGNTIYF
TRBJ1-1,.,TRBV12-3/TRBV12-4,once,TGTGCCAGCAGTTTCCTGACCGGGGAGGGTTTCTTT,CASSFLTGEGFF
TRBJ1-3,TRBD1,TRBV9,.,TGTGCCAGCAGCACCCAGACAGGGAGCTCTGGAAACACCATATATTTT,CASSTQTGSSGNTIYF
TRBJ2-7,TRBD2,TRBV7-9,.,TGTGCCAGCAGCCCTCGGGGGGTCAACGAGCAGTACTTC,CASSPRGVNEQYF
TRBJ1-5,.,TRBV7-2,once,TGTGCCAGCAGCTTAGCTTCCGAGCGGCCCCAGCATTTT,CASSLASERPQHF
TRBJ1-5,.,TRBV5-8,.,TGTGCCAGCAGCCTCGGGTCTAGTAATAGCAATCAGCCCCAGCATTTT,CASSLGSSNSNQPQHF
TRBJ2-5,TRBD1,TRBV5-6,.,TGTGCCAGCAGCACAAGCCGGGACAGGAGGACTAACCAAGAGACCCAGTACTTC,CASSTSRDRRTNQETQYF
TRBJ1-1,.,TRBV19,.,TGTGCCAGTAGTATGCTGGCGAACACTGAAGCTTTCTTT,CASSMLANTEAFF
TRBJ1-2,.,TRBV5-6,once,TGTGCCAGCAGCTTGGTAATGGGAGTCATCTATGGCTACACCTTC,CASSLVMGVIYGYTF
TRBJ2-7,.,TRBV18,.,TGTGCCAGCTCACCGTCCAGGGACAACTCCTACGAGCAGTACTTC,CASSPSRDNSYEQYF
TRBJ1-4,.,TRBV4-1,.,TGCGCCAGCAGCCAACGCGCCGGGACAACTAATGAAAAACTGTTTTTT,CASSQRAGTTNEKLFF